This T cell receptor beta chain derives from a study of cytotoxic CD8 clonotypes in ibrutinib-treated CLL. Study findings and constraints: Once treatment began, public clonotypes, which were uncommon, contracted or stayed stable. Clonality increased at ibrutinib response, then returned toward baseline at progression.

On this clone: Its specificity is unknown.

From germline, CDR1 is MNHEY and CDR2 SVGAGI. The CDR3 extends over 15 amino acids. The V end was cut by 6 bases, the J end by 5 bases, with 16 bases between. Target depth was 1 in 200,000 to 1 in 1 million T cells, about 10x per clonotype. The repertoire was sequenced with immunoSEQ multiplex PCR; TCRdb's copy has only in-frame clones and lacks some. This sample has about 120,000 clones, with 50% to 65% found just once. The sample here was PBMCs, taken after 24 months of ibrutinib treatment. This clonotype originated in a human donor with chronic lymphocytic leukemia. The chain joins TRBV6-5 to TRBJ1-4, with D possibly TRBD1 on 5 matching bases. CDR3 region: CASSRLTGFNEKLFF. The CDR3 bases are TGTGCCAGCAGCCGACTTACAGGATTCAATGAAAAACTGTTTTTT.